This T cell receptor (beta chain) is drawn from a study of beta chain features in type 1 diabetes. All of the isolated RNA was reverse transcribed, so expressed TCRB transcripts were sequenced. This table comes from immunoSEQ multiplex PCR, and its TCRdb copy is limited to in-frame clones, with some not included. The sample records approximately 170,000 clones, around 7.8% being singletons. The CDR3 is 17 amino acids. Trimming took 0 bases from V and 6 from J; bases not matched to a gene: 10. Per the germline V gene, CDR1 is LGHNA and CDR2 is YSLEER. Markers CD45RO/CCR7/CD25/CD127/CD95/CD27 served to sort CD4+ naive, central memory, regulatory and stem cell-like memory cells. Notes on the study in general: Comparison showed that naive, central memory and Treg TCRB repertoires appeared more similar among patients than among healthy donors. These data did not resolve whether HLA type affects TCRB rearrangement. Shortening that was moderate but significant affected the TCRB CDR3s of Type 1 diabetes patients in all four CD4+ subsets.

Points on this clone: The antigen is undetermined.

The source material was central memory CD4+ T cells from blood. This receptor was identified in a woman in her thirties or forties with type 1 diabetes. J is TRBJ2-2 and V is TRBV4-3; the match to TRBD2 covers 7 bases. The CDR3 region has the DNA TGCGCCAGCAGCCAAGATCTGGGGGGGATCGGGGCCGGGGAGCTGTTTTTT. Translated, it gives CASSQDLGGIGAGELFF.